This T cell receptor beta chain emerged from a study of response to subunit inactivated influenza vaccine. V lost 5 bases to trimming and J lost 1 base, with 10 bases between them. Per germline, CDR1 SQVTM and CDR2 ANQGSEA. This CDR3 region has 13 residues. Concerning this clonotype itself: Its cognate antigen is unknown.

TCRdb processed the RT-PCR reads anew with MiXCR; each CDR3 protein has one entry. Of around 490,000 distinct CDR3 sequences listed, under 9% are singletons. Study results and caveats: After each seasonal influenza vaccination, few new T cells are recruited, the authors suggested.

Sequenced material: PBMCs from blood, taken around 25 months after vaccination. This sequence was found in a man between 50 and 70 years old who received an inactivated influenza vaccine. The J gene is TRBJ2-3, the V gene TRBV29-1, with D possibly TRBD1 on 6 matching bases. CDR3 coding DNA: TGCAGCGTTACAGGGCCCGGCACAGATACGCAGTATTTT. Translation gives CSVTGPGTDTQYF.